Listed here are 5 T cell receptor beta chains from one sample, sequenced in a study of control samples from healthy donors and cancer patients. Clones were read by immunoSEQ multiplex PCR, and TCRdb kept only the in-frame ones, dropping some. This table holds a few hundred thousand clones, 75% to 95% found once. The sequenced material came from PBMCs. The receptors stem from a middle-aged man with head and neck cancer.

V usage is TRBV18 and J usage is TRBJ1-1; 7 positions match TRBD1. V trimming: 4 bases; J trimming: 0 bases; junction bases outside the gene matches: 5. The CDR3 contains 15 residues. Germline V CDR1 and CDR2: KGHSH, LQKENI. CDR3 amino acids: CASSLLTGMNTEAFF. The CDR3 nucleotides are TGTGCCAGCTCACTCCTGACAGGGATGAACACTGAAGCTTTCTTT.

This clone was detected only once. CDR3 DNA: TGCGCCAGCAGCTGGGACAGGGGTGGCACTGAAGCTTTCTTT. The encoded protein is CASSWDRGGTEAFF. The J gene is TRBJ1-1, the V gene TRBV5-1, with TRBD1 matching 10 bases. The V gene's germline CDR1 is SGHRS and CDR2 YFSETQ. V gave up 3 bases and J gave up 4 bases; unmatched junction bases: 3. This CDR3 spans 14 amino acids.

This clone showed up just once. The chain employs TRBV7-3 and TRBJ2-3, with no clear D. Trimming shortened V by 2 bases and J by 0 bases, and 9 bases separated the two germline ends. The CDR3 has 15 residues. Germline V gives CDR1 SGHTA, CDR2 FQGTGA. The CDR3 coding sequence is TGTGCCAGCAGCTTACAAACAGCTAGCACAGATACGCAGTATTTT. Protein product: CASSLQTASTDTQYF.

The V gene is TRBV5-1, the J gene TRBJ1-1; a possible D gene is TRBD1 (5 bases). There are 15 residues in the CDR3. The germline CDR1 and CDR2 sequences are SGHRS and YFSETQ. V was trimmed by 4 bases and J by 7 bases, leaving 20 bases between them. DNA of the CDR3: TGCGCCAGCAGCCCAACTGCCGACAGACCACATGAAGCTTTCTTT. It yields the protein CASSPTADRPHEAFF.

This clone was counted a single time. The chain has TRBV30 and TRBJ1-4; D call uncertain. This CDR3 has 13 residues. Germline-derived CDR1 and CDR2 are GTSNPN and SVGIG (reference sequence). V lost 6 bases to trimming and J lost 7 bases, with 15 bases between them. The CDR3 DNA follows: TGTGCCTGCCCCCGTTTGTCAGGTGAAAAACTGTTTTTT. Its translation is CACPRLSGEKLFF.